Detailed here is one TCR beta chain. The antigen remains undetermined. The entry originates in a study of T cells expressing NK-cell markers. Across the whole study: Sequenced donors, eight in total, included seven who were HCMV-seropositive and one who was seronegative. Findings and limits, study-wide: Top CD8+ clonotypes included the dominant CD3+CD56+NKG2C+ clonotypes in five to seven donors.

Reanalyzing the 5' RACE reads, TCRdb keeps one entry per CDR3 protein, without DNA. The sample table includes around 380,000 distinct CDR3 sequences. Germline V gives CDR1 DFQATT, CDR2 SNEGSKA (reference sequence). The CDR3 loop spans 16 amino acids. V is TRBV20-1 and J is TRBJ2-3; as DNA is missing, the TRBD2 call by TCRdb cannot be tested. Sample: blood T cells: a sorted CD56 or NKG2C T cell subset, CD4+ or CD8+ T cells, or bulk PBMC T cells (not recorded which). The TCR comes from a woman between 50 and 59 years old in good health. CDR3 residues: CSAKPRGLAGTDTQYF.